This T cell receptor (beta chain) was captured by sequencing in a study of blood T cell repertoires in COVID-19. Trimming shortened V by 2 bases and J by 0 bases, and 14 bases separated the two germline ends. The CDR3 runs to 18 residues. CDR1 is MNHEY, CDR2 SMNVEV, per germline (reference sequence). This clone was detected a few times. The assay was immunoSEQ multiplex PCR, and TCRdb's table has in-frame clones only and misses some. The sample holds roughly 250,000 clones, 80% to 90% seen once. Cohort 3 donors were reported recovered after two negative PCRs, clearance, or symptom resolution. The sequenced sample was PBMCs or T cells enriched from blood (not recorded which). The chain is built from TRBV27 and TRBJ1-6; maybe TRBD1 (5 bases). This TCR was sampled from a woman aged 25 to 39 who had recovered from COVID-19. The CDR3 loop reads CASSLPREGVSYNSPLHF. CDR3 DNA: TGTGCCAGCAGTTTACCCAGGGAGGGTGTCTCCTATAATTCACCCCTCCACTTT.